Following are 21 T cell receptor beta chains from one sample sequenced in a study of vaccination effects on CD4 cells after COVID-19. For these TCRs, the target antigens are not known. Sequencing was preceded by expansion of antigen-specific CD4+ T cells with viral peptide pools in the ViraFEST assay. Upon completion of 10 to 11 days in culture, CD4+ T cells were isolated. No vaccinee had earlier SARS-CoV-2 infection, and nucleocapsid antibodies were negative. Assay used: immunoSEQ multiplex PCR; TCRdb lists only in-frame clones, some missing. This table has some 70,000 clones, around 80% appearing once. Sequenced here: CD4+ T cells from PBMCs cultured with SARS-CoV-2 spike peptides, sampled before COVID-19 vaccination. These receptors were taken from a human donor who received a COVID-19 vaccine.

This chain joins TRBV5-8 and TRBJ2-5; 7 nucleotides align to TRBD2. Per the germline V gene, CDR1 is SGHTS and CDR2 is YDEGEE. The CDR3 is 15 residues long. Trimming at V came to 3 bases and at J to 2 bases, leaving 7 bases not matched to a gene. The CDR3: CASSYFGGGQETQYF. The CDR3 nucleotides are TGTGCCAGCAGCTATTTTGGGGGGGGGCAAGAGACCCAGTACTTC.

The V call is TRBV6-5, the J call TRBJ1-1, with TRBD1 identical over 10 bases. The J segment lost 7 bases and the V segment lost 2 bases, leaving 10 bases of the junction unmatched. The length of the CDR3 is 16 residues. Germline-derived CDR1 and CDR2 are MNHEY and SVGAGI. The CDR3 coding sequence is TGTGCCAGCAGTTACCCGGCCGGACAGGGGGTCATTGAAGCTTTCTTT. As protein: CASSYPAGQGVIEAFF.

This clone appeared a few times. The chain combines TRBV27 with TRBJ1-2; no clear D gene. The CDR3 loop spans 13 amino acids. Trimming pared 4 bases from V and 3 bases from J, leaving 9 bases between. Germline V gene data show CDR1 as MNHEY and CDR2 as SMNVEV (reference sequence). The CDR3, as DNA: TGTGCCAGCAGTTGGACCGATTACTATGGCTACACCTTC. Translation: CASSWTDYYGYTF.

V usage is TRBV24-1 and J usage is TRBJ2-1; 8 bases align to TRBD2. The CDR3 totals 16 residues. Per the germline V gene, CDR1 is KGHDR and CDR2 is SFDVKD. Germline trimming cut 4 bases from V and 4 bases from J; bases unmatched to any gene: 8. The CDR3 here is CATSDPRSGGYNEQFF. CDR3 nucleotide sequence: TGTGCCACCAGTGACCCCCGGAGCGGGGGATACAATGAGCAGTTCTTC.

The chain links TRBV24-1 to TRBJ2-3; no reliable D call. The germline CDR1 and CDR2 sequences are KGHDR and SFDVKD. The CDR3 totals 13 residues. V was shortened by 3 bases and J by 2 bases, with 5 bases between the two germline ends. CDR3 nucleotides: TGTGCCACCAGTGATCCGCCCACAGATACGCAGTATTTT. Its translation is CATSDPPTDTQYF.

The chain couples TRBV29-1 to TRBJ1-2; 8 bases match TRBD1. The CDR3 is made up of 15 amino acids. With V trimmed by 6 bases and J by 1 base, 10 bases remained unmatched. The V gene's germline CDR1 is SQVTM and CDR2 ANQGSEA. The CDR3 region has the DNA TGCAGCGTAGATGGACAGGGAGCTTTTAACTATGGCTACACCTTC. Its protein product is CSVDGQGAFNYGYTF.

The chain is built from TRBV28 and TRBJ1-5; D is ambiguous. Germline assignment: CDR1 MDHEN and CDR2 SYDVKM. The CDR3 runs to 14 residues. V dropped 6 bases and J dropped 6 bases, with 15 bases sitting between them. The DNA for the CDR3 is TGTGCCAGCAGGGGCGAGGGCGCAGGTCAGCCCCAGCATTTT. Its translation is CASRGEGAGQPQHF.

The chain employs TRBV5-5 and TRBJ1-6, with no clear D. The V gene's germline CDR1 is SGHKS and CDR2 YYEKEE (reference sequence). This CDR3 spans 14 amino acids. Trimming removed 0 bases from V and 7 bases from J, with 8 bases in between. The CDR3 nucleotides read TGTGCCAGCAGCTTGGATCCATCAAATTCACCCCTCCACTTT. This codes for CASSLDPSNSPLHF.

The chain employs TRBV30 and TRBJ1-4; the match to TRBD1 covers 8 bases. The CDR3 runs 13 residues. V lost 2 bases, J lost 10 bases, and 6 bases stayed unmatched. Germline CDR1 is GTSNPN and CDR2 is SVGIG (reference sequence). The DNA for the CDR3 is TGTGCCTGGAGTCACGACAGGGGTGGAAAACTGTTTTTT. Its protein product is CAWSHDRGGKLFF.

The chain couples TRBV19 to TRBJ1-2, with a weak D call TRBD1 (6 bases). The length of the CDR3 is 14 residues. Trimming took 5 bases from V and 1 from J, leaving 11 bases between them. Germline V gives CDR1 LNHDA, CDR2 SQIVND (reference sequence). Written as DNA, the CDR3 is TGTGCCAGTAGTTCTTGGACAGATAACTATGGCTACACCTTC. Protein product: CASSSWTDNYGYTF.

The rearrangement uses TRBV29-1 and TRBJ1-3, with TRBD1 matching over 9 bases. The V gene's germline CDR1 is SQVTM and CDR2 ANQGSEA. V shed 6 bases and J 2 bases; nucleotides not matched to a gene: 2. The CDR3 has 13 residues. CDR3 loop: CSVGTGTGNTIYF. The CDR3 bases are TGCAGCGTCGGGACAGGGACTGGAAACACCATATATTTT.

The chain combines TRBV2 with TRBJ2-2, with D perhaps given as TRBD1 or TRBD2 (5 bases each). Germline CDR1 SNHLY, CDR2 FYNNEI. The V gene lost 4 bases and the J gene lost 5 bases, with 14 bases spanning the gap. The CDR3 has 15 residues. In DNA, the CDR3 is TGTGCCAGCAGTGGGGGCGGGTTTGGGACCGGGGAGCTGTTTTTT. This sequence encodes CASSGGGFGTGELFF.

J is TRBJ1-2 and V is TRBV10-3; 8 bases match TRBD1. Losses at the gene ends were 3 bases for V and 14 bases for J; bases not matched to a gene: 17. This CDR3 comprises 15 residues. Germline lookup yields CDR1 ENHRY and CDR2 SYGVKD. The CDR3 sequence: CAISDRTGWAGEPTF. The DNA for the CDR3 is TGTGCCATCAGTGATCGGACAGGGTGGGCTGGAGAGCCGACCTTC.

The gene calls are TRBV5-1 and TRBJ2-7; TRBD1 matches 8 bases. From germline, CDR1 is SGHRS and CDR2 YFSETQ. The CDR3 sequence is 15 residues long. V dropped 0 bases and J dropped 5; count of bases not matched to a gene: 7. In DNA form, the CDR3 reads TGCGCCAGCAGCTTGGGACAGGGGATTGCTGACGAGCAGTACGTC. Residues: CASSLGQGIADEQYV.

The gene calls are TRBV19 and TRBJ2-6; D call uncertain. Trimming removed 8 bases at V and 4 bases at J, with 6 bases between. The CDR3 is made up of 12 amino acids. Germline lookup yields CDR1 LNHDA and CDR2 SQIVND (reference sequence). CDR3 coding DNA: TGTGCCAGTCGAAGAGGGGCCAACGTCCTGACTTTC. Residues: CASRRGANVLTF.

In its sample, this clone was seen a few times. As DNA, the CDR3 is TGTGCCACCAGTACTAGGAATCAGCCCCAGCATTTT. Translating gives CATSTRNQPQHF. The rearrangement uses TRBV24-1 and TRBJ1-5; D gene unclear. This CDR3 is built from 12 residues. Germline V lookup: CDR1 KGHDR, CDR2 SFDVKD. Trimming pared 6 bases from V and 4 bases from J, leaving 6 bases between.

J is TRBJ2-1 and V is TRBV25-1; TRBD2 agrees at 7 bases. Trimming removed 7 bases from V and 9 bases from J; junction bases left unmatched: 21. This CDR3 contains 17 residues. Germline CDR1 and CDR2: MGHDK and SYGVNS. In DNA, the CDR3 is TGTGCCAGCACCTCTACCGGCGGGGGAACCGTAAACGGTGAGCAGTTCTTC. This gives the protein CASTSTGGGTVNGEQFF. Filled out from reference TRBV25-1 and TRBJ2-1, the complete variable domain reads EADIYQTPRYLVIGTGKKITLECSQTMGHDKMYWYQQDPGMELHLIHYSYGVNSTEKGDLSSESTVSRIRTEHFPLTLESARPSHTSQYLCASTSTGGGTVNGEQFFGPGTRLTVL.

The V and J genes are TRBV28 and TRBJ2-1, with TRBD1 matching over 7 bases. V lost 6 bases, J lost 3 bases, and 11 bases stayed unmatched. The CDR3 contains 16 residues. CDR1 is MDHEN and CDR2 is SYDVKM in the germline V gene. As DNA, the CDR3 is TGTGCCAGCAGACCCACTAGTGGGACAGACTACAATGAGCAGTTCTTC. It codes for CASRPTSGTDYNEQFF.

V usage is TRBV7-3 and J usage is TRBJ1-1; D call uncertain. CDR3 size: 18 residues. Trimming stripped 4 bases from V and 4 bases from J, with 25 bases between. Per germline, CDR1 SGHTA and CDR2 FQGTGA. This CDR3 is CASSSNRLGRGLPTEAFF. The CDR3 nucleotides read TGTGCCAGCAGCTCAAATAGACTGGGCCGAGGCTTGCCCACTGAAGCTTTCTTT.

The J gene is TRBJ2-7, the V gene TRBV7-2; 7 bases match TRBD1. From germline, CDR1 is SGHTA and CDR2 FQGNSA. The CDR3 consists of 14 residues. V dropped 1 base and J dropped 3; count of bases not matched to a gene: 3. The CDR3 spells CASSLGGDSYEQYV. The DNA of the CDR3 is TGTGCCAGCAGCTTAGGTGGGGACAGCTACGAGCAGTACGTC.

The V and J genes are TRBV10-2 and TRBJ2-7, with a weak D call TRBD1 (5 bases). Germline loops: CDR1 WSHSY, CDR2 SAAADI. Between the trimmed V and J ends, which lost 2 bases and 0 bases, there was a span of 11 bases. CDR3 length equals 15 residues. The CDR3 spells CASSEGQGSSYEQYV. For the CDR3, the DNA is TGCGCCAGCAGTGAGGGGCAGGGAAGCTCCTACGAGCAGTACGTC.